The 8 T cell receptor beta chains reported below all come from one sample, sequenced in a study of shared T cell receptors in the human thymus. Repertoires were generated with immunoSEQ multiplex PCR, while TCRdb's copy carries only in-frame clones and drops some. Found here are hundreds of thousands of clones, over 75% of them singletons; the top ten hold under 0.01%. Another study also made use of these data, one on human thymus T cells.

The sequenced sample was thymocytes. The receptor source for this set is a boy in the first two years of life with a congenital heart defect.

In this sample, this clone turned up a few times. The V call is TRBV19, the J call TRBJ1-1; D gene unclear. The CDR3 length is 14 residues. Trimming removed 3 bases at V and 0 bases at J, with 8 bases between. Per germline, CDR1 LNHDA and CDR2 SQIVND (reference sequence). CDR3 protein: CASSMSAVNTEAFF. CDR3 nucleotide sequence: TGTGCCAGTAGTATGTCGGCGGTGAACACTGAAGCTTTCTTT. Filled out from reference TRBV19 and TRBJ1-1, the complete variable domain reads DGGITQSPKYLFRKEGQNVTLSCEQNLNHDAMYWYRQDPGQGLRLIYYSQIVNDFQKGDIAEGYSVSREKKESFPLTVTSAQKNPTAFYLCASSMSAVNTEAFFGQGTRLTVV.

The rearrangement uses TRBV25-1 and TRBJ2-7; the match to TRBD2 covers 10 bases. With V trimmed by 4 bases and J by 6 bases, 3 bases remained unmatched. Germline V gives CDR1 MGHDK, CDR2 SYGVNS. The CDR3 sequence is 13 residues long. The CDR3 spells CASSGGTSAEQYF. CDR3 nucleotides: TGTGCCAGCAGTGGTGGGACTAGCGCCGAGCAGTACTTC.

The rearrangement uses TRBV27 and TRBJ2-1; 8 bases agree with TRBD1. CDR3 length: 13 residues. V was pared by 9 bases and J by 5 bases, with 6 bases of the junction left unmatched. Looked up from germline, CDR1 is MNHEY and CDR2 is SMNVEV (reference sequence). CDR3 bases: TGTGCCAGTGTTGACAGGGGCCACAATGAGCAGTTCTTC. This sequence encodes CASVDRGHNEQFF.

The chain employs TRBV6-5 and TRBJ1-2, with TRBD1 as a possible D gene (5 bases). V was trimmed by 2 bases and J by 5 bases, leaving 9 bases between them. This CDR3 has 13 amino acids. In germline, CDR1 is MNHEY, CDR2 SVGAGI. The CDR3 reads CASSYTRQYGYTF. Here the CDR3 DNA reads TGTGCCAGCAGTTACACAAGACAGTATGGCTACACCTTC.

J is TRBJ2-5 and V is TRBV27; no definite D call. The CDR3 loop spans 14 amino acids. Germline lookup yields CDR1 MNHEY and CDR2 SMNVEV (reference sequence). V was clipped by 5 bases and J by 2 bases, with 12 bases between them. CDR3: CASSTRHGQETQYF. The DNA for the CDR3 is TGTGCCAGCAGTACCCGACATGGACAAGAGACCCAGTACTTC.

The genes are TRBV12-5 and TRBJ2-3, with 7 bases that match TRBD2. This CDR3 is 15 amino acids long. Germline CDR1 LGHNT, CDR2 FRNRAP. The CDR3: CAYHDTSAPQDTQYF. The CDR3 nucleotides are TGTGCCTATCACGACACTAGCGCCCCTCAAGATACGCAGTATTTT.

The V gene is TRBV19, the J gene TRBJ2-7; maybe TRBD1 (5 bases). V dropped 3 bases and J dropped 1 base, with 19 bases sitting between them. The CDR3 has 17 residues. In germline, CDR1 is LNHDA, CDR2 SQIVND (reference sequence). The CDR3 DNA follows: TGTGCCAGTAGTATTTTCGGGCAGGGCAATAGATCCTACGAGCAGTACTTC. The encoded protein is CASSIFGQGNRSYEQYF. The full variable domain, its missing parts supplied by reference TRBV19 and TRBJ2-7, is DGGITQSPKYLFRKEGQNVTLSCEQNLNHDAMYWYRQDPGQGLRLIYYSQIVNDFQKGDIAEGYSVSREKKESFPLTVTSAQKNPTAFYLCASSIFGQGNRSYEQYFGPGTRLTVT.

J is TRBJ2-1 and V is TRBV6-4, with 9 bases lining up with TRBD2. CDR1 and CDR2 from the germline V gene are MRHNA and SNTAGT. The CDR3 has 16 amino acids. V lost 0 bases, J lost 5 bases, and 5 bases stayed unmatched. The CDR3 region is CASSDSKRGVHNEQFF. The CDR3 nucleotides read TGTGCCAGCAGTGACTCGAAGCGGGGGGTCCACAATGAGCAGTTCTTC.